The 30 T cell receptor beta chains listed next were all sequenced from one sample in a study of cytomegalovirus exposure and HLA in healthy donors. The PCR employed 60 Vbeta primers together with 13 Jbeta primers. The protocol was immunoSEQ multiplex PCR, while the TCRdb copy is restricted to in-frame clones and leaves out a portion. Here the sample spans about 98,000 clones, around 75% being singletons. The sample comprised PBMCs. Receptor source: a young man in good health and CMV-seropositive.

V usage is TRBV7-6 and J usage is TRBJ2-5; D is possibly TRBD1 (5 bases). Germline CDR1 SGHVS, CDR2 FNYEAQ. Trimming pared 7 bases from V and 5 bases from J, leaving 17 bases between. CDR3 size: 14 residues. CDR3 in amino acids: CASNLAGKRETQYF. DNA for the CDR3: TGTGCCAGCAACTTGGCAGGGAAGAGGGAGACCCAGTACTTC.

The CDR3 nucleotides are TGTGCCAGTACTACGAGGACAGGGGGTCTTGGCTACACCTTC. Encoded protein: CASTTRTGGLGYTF. V gene TRBV19 combines with J gene TRBJ1-2, with 10 nucleotides matching TRBD1. Germline values: CDR1 LNHDA, CDR2 SQIVND (reference sequence). V was pared by 7 bases and J by 7 bases, with 9 bases of the junction left unmatched. The CDR3 is 14 residues long.

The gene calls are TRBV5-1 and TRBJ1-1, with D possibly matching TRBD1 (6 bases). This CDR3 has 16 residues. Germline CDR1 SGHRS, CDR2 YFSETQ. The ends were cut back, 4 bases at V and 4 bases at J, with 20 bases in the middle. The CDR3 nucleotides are TGCGCCAGCAGCCCCTCGGGGGGGGGCAGGAGCACTGAAGCTTTCTTT. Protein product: CASSPSGGGRSTEAFF.

CDR3 nucleotide sequence: TGTGCCAGCAGCCCTCTGGTCGGGGGGAGCGGCTACACCTTC. Its translation: CASSPLVGGSGYTF. The chain links TRBV14 to TRBJ1-2; maybe TRBD1 (5 bases). The germline V gene has CDR1 SGHDN and CDR2 FVKESK. V lost 4 bases and J lost 8, with 17 bases in between. This CDR3 spans 14 amino acids.

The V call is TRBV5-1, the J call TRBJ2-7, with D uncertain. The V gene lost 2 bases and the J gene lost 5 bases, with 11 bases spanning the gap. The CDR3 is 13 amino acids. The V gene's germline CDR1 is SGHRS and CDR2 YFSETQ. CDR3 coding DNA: TGCGCCAGCAGCTTCAATTTGAGAGACGAGCAGTACTTC. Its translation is CASSFNLRDEQYF.

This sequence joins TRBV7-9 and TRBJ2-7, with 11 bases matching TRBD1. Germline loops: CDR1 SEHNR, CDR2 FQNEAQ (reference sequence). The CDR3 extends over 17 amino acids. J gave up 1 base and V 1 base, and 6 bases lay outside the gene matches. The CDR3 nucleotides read TGTGCCAGCAGCTTAGACCCCGGGACAGGGGGGTCCTACGAGCAGTACTTC. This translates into CASSLDPGTGGSYEQYF. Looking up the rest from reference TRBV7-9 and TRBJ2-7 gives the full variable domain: DTGVSQNPRHKITKRGQNVTFRCDPISEHNRLYWYRQTLGQGPEFLTYFQNEAQLEKSRLLSDRFSAERPKGSFSTLEIQRTEQGDSAMYLCASSLDPGTGGSYEQYFGPGTRLTVT.

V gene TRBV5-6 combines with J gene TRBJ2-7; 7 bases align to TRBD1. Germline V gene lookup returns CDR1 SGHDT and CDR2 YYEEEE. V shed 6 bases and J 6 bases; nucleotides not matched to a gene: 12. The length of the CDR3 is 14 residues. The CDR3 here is CASKPGTEASEQYF. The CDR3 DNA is TGTGCCAGCAAACCCGGGACAGAGGCCTCCGAGCAGTACTTC.

DNA for the CDR3: TGTGCCAGTAGAGACAGCCTTGAAAAACTGTTTTTT. Its translation: CASRDSLEKLFF. This chain joins TRBV19 and TRBJ1-4; weak D call: TRBD1 (5 bases). Germline V gene sequence: CDR1 LNHDA, CDR2 SQIVND (reference sequence). The V and J ends lost 6 bases and 7 bases respectively, with 9 bases between them. The CDR3 is 12 residues long.

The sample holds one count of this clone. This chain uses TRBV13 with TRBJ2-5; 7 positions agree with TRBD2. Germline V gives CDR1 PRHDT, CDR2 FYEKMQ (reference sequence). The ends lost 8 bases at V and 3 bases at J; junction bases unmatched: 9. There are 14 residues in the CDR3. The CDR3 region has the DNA TGTGCCAGCGGCCGGGCGGGGGAAAAAGAGACCCAGTACTTC. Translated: CASGRAGEKETQYF.

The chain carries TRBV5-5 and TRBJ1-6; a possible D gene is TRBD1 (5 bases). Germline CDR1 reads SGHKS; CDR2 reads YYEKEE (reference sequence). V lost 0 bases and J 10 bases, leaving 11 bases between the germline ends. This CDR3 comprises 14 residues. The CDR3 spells CASSLAGLHSPLHF. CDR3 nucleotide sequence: TGTGCCAGCAGCTTGGCAGGGTTGCACTCACCCCTCCACTTT.

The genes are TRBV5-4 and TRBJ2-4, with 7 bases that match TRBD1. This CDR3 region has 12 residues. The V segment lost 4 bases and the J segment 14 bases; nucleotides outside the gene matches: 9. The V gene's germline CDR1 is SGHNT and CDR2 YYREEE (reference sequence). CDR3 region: CASSPPTGEKYF. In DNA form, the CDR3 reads TGTGCCAGCAGCCCGCCAACAGGGGAAAAGTACTTC. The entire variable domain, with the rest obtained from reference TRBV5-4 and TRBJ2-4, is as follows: ETGVTQSPTHLIKTRGQQVTLRCSSQSGHNTVSWYQQALGQGPQFIFQYYREEENGRGNFPPRFSGLQFPNYSSELNVNALELDDSALYLCASSPPTGEKYFGAGTRLSVL.

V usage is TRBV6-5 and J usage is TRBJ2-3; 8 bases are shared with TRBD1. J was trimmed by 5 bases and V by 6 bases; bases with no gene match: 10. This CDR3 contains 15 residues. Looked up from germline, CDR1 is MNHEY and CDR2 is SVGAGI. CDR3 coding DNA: TGTGCCAGCAGACCAGGACAGGGAGGTCGAGATACGCAGTATTTT. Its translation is CASRPGQGGRDTQYF.

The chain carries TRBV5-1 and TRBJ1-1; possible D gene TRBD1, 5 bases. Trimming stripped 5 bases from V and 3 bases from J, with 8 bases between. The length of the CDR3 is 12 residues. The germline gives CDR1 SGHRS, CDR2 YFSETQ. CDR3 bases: TGCGCCAGCAGTTGGGGGGACACTGAAGCTTTCTTT. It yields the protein CASSWGDTEAFF.

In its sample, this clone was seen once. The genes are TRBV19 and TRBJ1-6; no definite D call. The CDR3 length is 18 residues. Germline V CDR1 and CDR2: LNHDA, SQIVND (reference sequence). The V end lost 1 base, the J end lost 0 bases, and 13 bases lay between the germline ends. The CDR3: CASSIAARSSSYNSPLHF. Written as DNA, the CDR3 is TGTGCCAGTAGTATAGCCGCTAGGTCGAGCTCCTATAATTCACCCCTCCACTTT.

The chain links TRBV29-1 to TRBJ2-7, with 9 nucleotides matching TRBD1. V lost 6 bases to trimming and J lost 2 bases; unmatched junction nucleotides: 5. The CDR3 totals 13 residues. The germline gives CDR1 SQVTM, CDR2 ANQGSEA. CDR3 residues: CSVRTGDTYEQYF. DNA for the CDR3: TGCAGCGTGAGGACAGGGGACACCTACGAGCAGTACTTC.

CDR3 residues: CASTLIYNQPQHF. CDR3 in DNA: TGTGCCAGCACCCTAATCTACAATCAGCCCCAGCATTTT. The rearrangement links TRBV2 to TRBJ1-5; D is unresolved. Per the germline V gene, CDR1 is SNHLY and CDR2 is FYNNEI. The CDR3 has 13 residues. The V and J ends lost 7 bases and 3 bases respectively, with 10 bases between them.

The CDR3 DNA is TGCGCCAGCACCGCCATCTCCCTACTAGCGGGGGGGCAGGGTGAGCAGTTCTTC. It encodes CASTAISLLAGGQGEQFF. The V and J genes are TRBV5-1 and TRBJ2-1, with 13 nucleotides matching TRBD2. V trimming: 6 bases; J trimming: 9 bases; junction bases outside the gene matches: 18. Germline V gene sequence: CDR1 SGHRS, CDR2 YFSETQ. The CDR3 has 18 amino acids.

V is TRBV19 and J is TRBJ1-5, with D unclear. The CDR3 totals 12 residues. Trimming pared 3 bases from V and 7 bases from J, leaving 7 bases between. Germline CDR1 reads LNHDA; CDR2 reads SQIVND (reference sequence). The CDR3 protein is CASSMLRQPQHF. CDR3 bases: TGTGCCAGTAGTATGTTGAGGCAGCCCCAGCATTTT.

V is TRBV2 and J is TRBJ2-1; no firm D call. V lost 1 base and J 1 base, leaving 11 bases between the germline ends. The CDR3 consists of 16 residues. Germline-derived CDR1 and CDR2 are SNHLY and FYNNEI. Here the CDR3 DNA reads TGTGCCAGCAGTGAAGTCCAGGCCTGGTCCTACAATGAGCAGTTCTTC. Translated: CASSEVQAWSYNEQFF.

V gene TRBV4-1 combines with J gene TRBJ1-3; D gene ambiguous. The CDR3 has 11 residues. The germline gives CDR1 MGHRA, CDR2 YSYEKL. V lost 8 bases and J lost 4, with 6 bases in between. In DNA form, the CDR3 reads TGCGCCAGCCTTACAGGAAACACCATATATTTT. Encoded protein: CASLTGNTIYF.

CDR3 DNA sequence: TGTGCCAGCTCACCAGGAGAGGGTCCCAGCTCTGGAAACACCATATATTTT. It specifies CASSPGEGPSSGNTIYF. This sequence joins TRBV18 and TRBJ1-3; D ambiguous. The ends were cut back, 2 bases at V and 0 bases at J, with 14 bases in the middle. Germline V gene sequence: CDR1 KGHSH, CDR2 LQKENI. This CDR3 region has 17 residues.

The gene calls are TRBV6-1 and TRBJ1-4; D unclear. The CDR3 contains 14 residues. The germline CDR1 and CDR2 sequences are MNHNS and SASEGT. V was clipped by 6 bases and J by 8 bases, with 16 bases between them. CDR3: CASRNPLDREKLFF. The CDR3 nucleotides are TGTGCCAGCAGGAACCCCCTAGATCGGGAAAAACTGTTTTTT.

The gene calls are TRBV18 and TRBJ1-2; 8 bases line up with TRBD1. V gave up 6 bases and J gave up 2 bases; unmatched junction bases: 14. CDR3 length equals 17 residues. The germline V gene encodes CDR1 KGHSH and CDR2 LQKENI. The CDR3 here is CASSSRDRTRSNYGYTF. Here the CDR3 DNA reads TGTGCCAGCTCTTCCCGGGACAGGACGCGTTCCAACTATGGCTACACCTTC.

CDR3 nucleotides: TGTGCCAGCAGACTAGACAGGAGCCGGAATTCACCCCTCCACTTT. Its translation: CASRLDRSRNSPLHF. The rearrangement links TRBV2 to TRBJ1-6, with D tentatively TRBD1 (6 bases). Trimming stripped 6 bases from V and 7 bases from J, with 16 bases between. Germline V lookup: CDR1 SNHLY, CDR2 FYNNEI. CDR3 size: 15 residues.

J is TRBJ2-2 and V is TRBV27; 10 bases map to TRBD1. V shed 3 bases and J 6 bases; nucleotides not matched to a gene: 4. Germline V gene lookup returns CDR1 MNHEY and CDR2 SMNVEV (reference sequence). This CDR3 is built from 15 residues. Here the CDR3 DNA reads TGTGCCAGCAGTTTTGGGGACAGGGGAGCCGGGGAGCTGTTTTTT. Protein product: CASSFGDRGAGELFF.

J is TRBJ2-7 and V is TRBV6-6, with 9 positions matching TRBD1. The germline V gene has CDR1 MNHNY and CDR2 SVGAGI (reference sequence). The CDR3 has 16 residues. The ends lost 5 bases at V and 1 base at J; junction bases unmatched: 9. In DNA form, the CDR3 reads TGTGCCAGCAGTACCTGGACAGGGGATAGTTCCTACGAGCAGTACTTC. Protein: CASSTWTGDSSYEQYF.

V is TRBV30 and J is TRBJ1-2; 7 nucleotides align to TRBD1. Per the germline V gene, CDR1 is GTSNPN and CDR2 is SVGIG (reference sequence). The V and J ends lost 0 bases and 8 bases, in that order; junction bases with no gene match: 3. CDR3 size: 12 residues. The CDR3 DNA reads TGTGCCTGGAGTGTAGCAGGGGGAGGCTACACCTTC. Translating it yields CAWSVAGGGYTF.

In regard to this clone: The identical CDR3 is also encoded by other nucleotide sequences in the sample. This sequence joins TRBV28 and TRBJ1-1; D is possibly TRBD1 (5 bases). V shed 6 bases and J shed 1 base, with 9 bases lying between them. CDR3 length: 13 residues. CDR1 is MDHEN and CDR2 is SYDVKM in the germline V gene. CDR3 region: CASRKTGNTEAFF. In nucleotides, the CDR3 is TGTGCCAGCAGAAAAACAGGGAACACTGAAGCTTTCTTT. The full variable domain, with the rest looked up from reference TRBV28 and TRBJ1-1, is DVKVTQSSRYLVKRTGEKVFLECVQDMDHENMFWYRQDPGLGLRLIYFSYDVKMKEKGDIPEGYSVSREKKERFSLILESASTNQTSMYLCASRKTGNTEAFFGQGTRLTVV.

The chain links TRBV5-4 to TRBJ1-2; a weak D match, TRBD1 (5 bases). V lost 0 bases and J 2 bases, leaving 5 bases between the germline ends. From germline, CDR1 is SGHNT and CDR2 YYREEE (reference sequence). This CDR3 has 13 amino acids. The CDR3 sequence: CASSLDRNYGYTF. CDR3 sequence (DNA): TGTGCCAGCAGCTTGGACAGGAACTATGGCTACACCTTC.

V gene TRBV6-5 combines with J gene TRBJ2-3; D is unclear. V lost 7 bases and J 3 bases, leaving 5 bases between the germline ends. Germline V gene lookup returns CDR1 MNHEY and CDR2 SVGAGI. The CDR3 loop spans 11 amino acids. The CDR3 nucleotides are TGTGCCAGCATCGGGACAGATACGCAGTATTTT. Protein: CASIGTDTQYF.